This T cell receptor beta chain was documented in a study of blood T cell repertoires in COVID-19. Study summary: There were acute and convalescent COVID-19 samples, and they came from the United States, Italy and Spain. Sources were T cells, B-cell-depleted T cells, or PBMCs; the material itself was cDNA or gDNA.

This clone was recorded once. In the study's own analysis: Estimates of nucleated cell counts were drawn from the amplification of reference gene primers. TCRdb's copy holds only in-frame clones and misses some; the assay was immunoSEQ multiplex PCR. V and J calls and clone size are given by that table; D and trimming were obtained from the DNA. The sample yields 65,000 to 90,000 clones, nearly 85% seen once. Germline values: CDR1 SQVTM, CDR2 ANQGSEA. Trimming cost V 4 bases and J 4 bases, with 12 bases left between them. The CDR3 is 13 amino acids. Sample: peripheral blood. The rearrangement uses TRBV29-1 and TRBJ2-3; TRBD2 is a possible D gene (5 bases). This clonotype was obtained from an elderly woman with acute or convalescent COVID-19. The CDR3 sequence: CSVARVLADTQYF. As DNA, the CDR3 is TGCAGCGTTGCGAGGGTGTTAGCAGATACGCAGTATTTT.